This passage covers 6 T cell receptor beta chains from one sample sequenced in a study of patients and donors after allogeneic stem cell transplantation. TCRdb redid the calling of the RT-PCR reads with MiXCR, one entry per CDR3 protein. Of roughly 200,000 distinct CDR3 sequences detected, 35% to 45% appear once; the ten largest clones hold roughly 12%. Sample: blood, either unsorted or a sorted T cell fraction (not recorded which). The receptors here all came from a human donor who was either an allogeneic HSCT recipient or a stem cell or donor lymphocyte infusion donor (not recorded which). It is not recorded whose cells these are; they may come from a transplant donor.

The chain is built from TRBV28 and TRBJ1-2; tentative D call: TRBD1 (5 bases). CDR1 is MDHEN, CDR2 SYDVKM, per germline. Trimming pared 1 base from V and 5 bases from J, leaving 14 bases between. The CDR3 runs to 15 residues. The CDR3 is CASSLFHGADYGYTF. The CDR3 nucleotides are TGTGCCAGCAGTTTATTTCACGGGGCCGATTATGGCTACACCTTC.

The rearrangement links TRBV2 to TRBJ2-3; TRBD1 matches at 10 bases. Trimming cost V 4 bases and J 6 bases; bases outside gene matches: 4. CDR3 length equals 14 residues. Germline loops: CDR1 SNHLY, CDR2 FYNNEI. The CDR3 DNA sequence: TGTGCCAGCAGTGGACAGGGGGCGCGGGATACGCAGTATTTT. Translation: CASSGQGARDTQYF.

In its sample, this clonotype was seen a few times. The gene calls are TRBV5-1 and TRBJ2-2; TRBD1 matches at 7 bases. The CDR3 has 16 amino acids. Germline V lookup: CDR1 SGHRS, CDR2 YFSETQ. The V gene end was trimmed by 3 bases and the J gene end by 1 base; junction bases not matched to a gene: 6. In DNA form, the CDR3 reads TGCGCCAGCAGCTCAGACAGGGAGATGAACACCGGGGAGCTGTTTTTT. Protein product: CASSSDREMNTGELFF.

Only one count was recorded for this clonotype. The chain combines TRBV19 with TRBJ1-1, with D possibly TRBD1 on 5 matching bases. Germline V gene sequence: CDR1 LNHDA, CDR2 SQIVND (reference sequence). This CDR3 comprises 13 residues. With 3 bases removed from V and 8 bases from J, the gap between germline ends came to 13 bases. The CDR3 reads CASSMGPAREAFF. The CDR3 nucleotides read TGTGCCAGTAGTATGGGACCCGCACGAGAAGCTTTCTTT.

This clonotype turned up a few times. The rearrangement uses TRBV20-1 and TRBJ1-1; TRBD1 matches 7 bases. Germline assignment: CDR1 DFQATT and CDR2 SNEGSKA (reference sequence). The CDR3 has 11 residues. J was trimmed by 10 bases and V by 5 bases; bases with no gene match: 7. CDR3 sequence reads: CSASYRGAAFF. CDR3 DNA: TGCAGTGCTTCTTACAGGGGCGCAGCTTTCTTT.

This clonotype was found a few times. The chain joins TRBV2 to TRBJ2-1; 11 bases are shared with TRBD2. The V gene end was trimmed by 7 bases and the J gene end by 6 bases; junction bases not matched to a gene: 8. Germline CDR1 is SNHLY and CDR2 is FYNNEI. This CDR3 is built from 15 residues. The DNA of the CDR3 is TGTGCCAGCACGGGAGTAGCGGGGGGGAGCAATGAGCAGTTCTTC. Its protein product is CASTGVAGGSNEQFF.